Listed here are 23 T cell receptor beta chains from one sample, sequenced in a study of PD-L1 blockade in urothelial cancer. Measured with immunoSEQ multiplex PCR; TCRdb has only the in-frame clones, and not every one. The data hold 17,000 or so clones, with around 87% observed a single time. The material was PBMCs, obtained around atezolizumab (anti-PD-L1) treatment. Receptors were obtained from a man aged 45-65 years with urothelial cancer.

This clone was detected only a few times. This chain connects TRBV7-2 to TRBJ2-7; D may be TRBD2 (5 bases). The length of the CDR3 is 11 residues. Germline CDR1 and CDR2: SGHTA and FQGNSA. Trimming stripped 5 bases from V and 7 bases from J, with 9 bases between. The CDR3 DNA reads TGTGCCAGCAGCCCCTGGGAGGAGCAGTACTTC. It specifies CASSPWEEQYF.

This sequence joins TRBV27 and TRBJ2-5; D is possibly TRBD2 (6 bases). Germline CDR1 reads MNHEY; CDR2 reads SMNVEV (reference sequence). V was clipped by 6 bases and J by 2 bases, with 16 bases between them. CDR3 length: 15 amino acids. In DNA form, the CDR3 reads TGTGCCAGCAGAAAACTAGCACGCCAACAAGAGACCCAGTACTTC. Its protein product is CASRKLARQQETQYF.

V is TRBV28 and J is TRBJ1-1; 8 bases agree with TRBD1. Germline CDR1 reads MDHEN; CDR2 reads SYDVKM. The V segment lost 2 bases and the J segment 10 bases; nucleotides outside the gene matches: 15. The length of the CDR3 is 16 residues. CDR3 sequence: CASSLGGAGGRGAAFF. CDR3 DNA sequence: TGTGCCAGCAGTTTAGGAGGGGCAGGGGGCCGAGGGGCAGCTTTCTTT.

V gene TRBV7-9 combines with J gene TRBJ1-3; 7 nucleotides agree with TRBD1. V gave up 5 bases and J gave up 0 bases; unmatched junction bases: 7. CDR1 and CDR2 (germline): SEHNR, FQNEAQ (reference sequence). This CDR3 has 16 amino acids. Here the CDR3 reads CASSKGQESSGNTIYF. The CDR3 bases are TGTGCCAGCAGCAAAGGACAGGAGAGCTCTGGAAACACCATATATTTT. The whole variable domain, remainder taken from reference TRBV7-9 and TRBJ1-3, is DTGVSQNPRHKITKRGQNVTFRCDPISEHNRLYWYRQTLGQGPEFLTYFQNEAQLEKSRLLSDRFSAERPKGSFSTLEIQRTEQGDSAMYLCASSKGQESSGNTIYFGEGSWLTVV.

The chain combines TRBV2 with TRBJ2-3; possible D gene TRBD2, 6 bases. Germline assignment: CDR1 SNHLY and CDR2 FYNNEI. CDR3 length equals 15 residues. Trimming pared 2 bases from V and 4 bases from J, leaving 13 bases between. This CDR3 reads CASSEREAPADTQYF. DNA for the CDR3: TGTGCCAGCAGTGAAAGGGAGGCCCCGGCAGATACGCAGTATTTT.

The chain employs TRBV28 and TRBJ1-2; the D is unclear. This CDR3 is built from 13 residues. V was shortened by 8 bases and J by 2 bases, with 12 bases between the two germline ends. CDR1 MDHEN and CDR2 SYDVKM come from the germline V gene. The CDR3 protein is CASVRETNYGYTF. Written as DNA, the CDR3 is TGTGCCAGCGTTCGGGAGACCAACTATGGCTACACCTTC.

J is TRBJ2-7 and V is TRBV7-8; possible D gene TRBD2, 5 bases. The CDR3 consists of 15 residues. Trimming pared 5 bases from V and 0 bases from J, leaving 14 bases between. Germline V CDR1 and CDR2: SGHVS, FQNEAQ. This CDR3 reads CASSHSGSDSYEQYF. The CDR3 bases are TGTGCCAGCAGCCACTCGGGGTCCGACTCCTACGAGCAGTACTTC.

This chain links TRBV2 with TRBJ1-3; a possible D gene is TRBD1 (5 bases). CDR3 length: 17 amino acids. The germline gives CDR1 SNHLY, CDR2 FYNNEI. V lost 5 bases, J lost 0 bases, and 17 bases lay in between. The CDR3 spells CASSPQGTGYSGNTIYF. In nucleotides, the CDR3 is TGTGCCAGCAGTCCCCAGGGTACAGGCTACTCTGGAAACACCATATATTTT.

For the CDR3, the DNA is TGTGCTAGTGGACACCGACAGGGGGAGGTTAATGAAAAACTGTTTTTT. Its translation is CASGHRQGEVNEKLFF. The V call is TRBV12-5, the J call TRBJ1-4; TRBD1 matches at 9 bases. V was pared by 6 bases and J by 4 bases, with 9 bases of the junction left unmatched. The CDR3 totals 16 residues. Germline values: CDR1 LGHNT, CDR2 FRNRAP.

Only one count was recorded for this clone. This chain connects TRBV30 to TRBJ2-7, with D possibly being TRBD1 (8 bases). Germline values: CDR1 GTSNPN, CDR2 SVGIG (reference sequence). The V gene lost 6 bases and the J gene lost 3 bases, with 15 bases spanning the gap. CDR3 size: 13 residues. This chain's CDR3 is CACSTGGGYEQYF. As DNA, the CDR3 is TGTGCCTGCTCAACAGGGGGGGGCTACGAGCAGTACTTC.

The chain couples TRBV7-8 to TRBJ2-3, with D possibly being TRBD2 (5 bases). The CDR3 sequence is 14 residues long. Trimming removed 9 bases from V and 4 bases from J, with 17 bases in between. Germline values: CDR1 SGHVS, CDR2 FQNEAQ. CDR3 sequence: CARTHWEMADTQYF. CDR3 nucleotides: TGTGCCAGGACCCACTGGGAGATGGCAGATACGCAGTATTTT.

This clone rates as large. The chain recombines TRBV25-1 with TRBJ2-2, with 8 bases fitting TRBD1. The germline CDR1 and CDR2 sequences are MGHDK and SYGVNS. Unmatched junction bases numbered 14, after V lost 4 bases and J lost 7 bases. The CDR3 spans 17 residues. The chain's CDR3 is CASSVGLIRQGYGELFF. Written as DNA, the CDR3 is TGTGCCAGCAGTGTCGGTTTGATTAGACAGGGGTACGGGGAGCTGTTTTTT.

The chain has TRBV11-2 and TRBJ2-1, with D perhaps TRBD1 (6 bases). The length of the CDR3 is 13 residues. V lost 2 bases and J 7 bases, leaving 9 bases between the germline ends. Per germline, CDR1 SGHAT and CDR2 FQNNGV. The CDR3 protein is CASSLIGQNEQFF. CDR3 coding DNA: TGTGCCAGCAGCTTAATCGGACAGAATGAGCAGTTCTTC.

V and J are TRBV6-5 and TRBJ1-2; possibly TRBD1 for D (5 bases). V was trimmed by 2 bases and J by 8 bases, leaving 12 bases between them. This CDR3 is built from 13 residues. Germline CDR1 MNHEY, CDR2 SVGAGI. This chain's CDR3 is CASSYGAGLGYTF. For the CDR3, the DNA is TGTGCCAGCAGTTACGGGGCAGGGCTCGGCTACACCTTC.

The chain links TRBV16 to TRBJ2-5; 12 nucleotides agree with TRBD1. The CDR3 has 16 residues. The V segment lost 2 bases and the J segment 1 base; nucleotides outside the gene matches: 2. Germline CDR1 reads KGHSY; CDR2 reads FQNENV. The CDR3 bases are TGTGCCAGCAGCCAAGGGACAGGGGGCTTCCAAGAGACCCAGTACTTC. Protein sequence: CASSQGTGGFQETQYF.

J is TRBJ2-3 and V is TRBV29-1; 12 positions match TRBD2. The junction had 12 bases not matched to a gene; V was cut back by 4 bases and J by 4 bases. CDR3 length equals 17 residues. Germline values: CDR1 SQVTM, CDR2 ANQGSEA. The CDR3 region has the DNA TGCAGCGTTGGGTCCCCATCTAGCGGGAGGGCCCCAGATACGCAGTATTTT. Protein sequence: CSVGSPSSGRAPDTQYF.

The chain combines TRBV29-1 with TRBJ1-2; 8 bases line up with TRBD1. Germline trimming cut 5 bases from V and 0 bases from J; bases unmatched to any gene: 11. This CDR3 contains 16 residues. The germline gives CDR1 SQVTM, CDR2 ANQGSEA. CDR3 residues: CSVPGQGALSNYGYTF. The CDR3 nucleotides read TGCAGCGTTCCTGGCCAGGGGGCCCTTTCTAACTATGGCTACACCTTC. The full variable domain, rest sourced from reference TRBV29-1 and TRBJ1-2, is SAVISQKPSRDICQRGTSLTIQCQVDSQVTMMFWYRQQPGQSLTLIATANQGSEATYESGFVIDKFPISRPNLTFSTLTVSNMSPEDSSIYLCSVPGQGALSNYGYTFGSGTRLTVV.

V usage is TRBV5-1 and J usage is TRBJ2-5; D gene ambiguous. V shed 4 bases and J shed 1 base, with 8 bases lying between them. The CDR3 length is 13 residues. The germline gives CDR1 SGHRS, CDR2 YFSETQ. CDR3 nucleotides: TGCGCCAGCAGCCTCCCGGGCCAAGAGACCCAGTACTTC. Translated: CASSLPGQETQYF. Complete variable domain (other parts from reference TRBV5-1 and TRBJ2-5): KAGVTQTPRYLIKTRGQQVTLSCSPISGHRSVSWYQQTPGQGLQFLFEYFSETQRNKGNFPGRFSGRQFSNSRSEMNVSTLELGDSALYLCASSLPGQETQYFGPGTRLLVL.

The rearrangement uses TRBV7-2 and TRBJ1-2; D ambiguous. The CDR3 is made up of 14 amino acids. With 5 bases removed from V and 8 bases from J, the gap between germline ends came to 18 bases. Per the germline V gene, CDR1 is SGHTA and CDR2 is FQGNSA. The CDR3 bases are TGTGCCAGCAGCCGGGGAACCCGTATGGGGGGCTACACCTTC. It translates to CASSRGTRMGGYTF.

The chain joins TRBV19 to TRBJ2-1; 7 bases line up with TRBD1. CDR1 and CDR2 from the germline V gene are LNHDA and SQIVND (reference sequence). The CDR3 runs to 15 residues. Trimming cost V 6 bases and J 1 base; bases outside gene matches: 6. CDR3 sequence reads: CASRKDRSSYNEQFF. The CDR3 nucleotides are TGTGCCAGTAGGAAGGACAGGTCTTCCTACAATGAGCAGTTCTTC.

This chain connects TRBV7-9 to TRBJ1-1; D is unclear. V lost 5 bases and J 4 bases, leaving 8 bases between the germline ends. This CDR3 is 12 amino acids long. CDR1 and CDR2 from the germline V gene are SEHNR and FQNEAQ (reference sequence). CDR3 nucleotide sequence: TGTGCCAGCAGCCAAGCGTTCACTGAAGCTTTCTTT. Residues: CASSQAFTEAFF.

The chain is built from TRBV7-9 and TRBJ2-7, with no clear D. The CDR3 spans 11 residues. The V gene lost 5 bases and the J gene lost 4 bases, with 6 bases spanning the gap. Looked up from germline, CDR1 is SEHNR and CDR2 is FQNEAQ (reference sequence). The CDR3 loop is CASSHLYEQYF. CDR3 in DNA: TGTGCCAGCAGCCATCTATACGAGCAGTACTTC. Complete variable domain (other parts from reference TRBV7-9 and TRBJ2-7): DTGVSQNPRHKITKRGQNVTFRCDPISEHNRLYWYRQTLGQGPEFLTYFQNEAQLEKSRLLSDRFSAERPKGSFSTLEIQRTEQGDSAMYLCASSHLYEQYFGPGTRLTVT.

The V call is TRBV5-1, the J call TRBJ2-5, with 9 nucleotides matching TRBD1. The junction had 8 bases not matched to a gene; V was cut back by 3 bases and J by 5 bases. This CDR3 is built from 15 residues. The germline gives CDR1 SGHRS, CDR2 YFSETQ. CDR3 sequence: CASSSGQGSGETQYF. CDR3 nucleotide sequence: TGCGCCAGCAGCTCTGGACAGGGGTCGGGTGAGACCCAGTACTTC.